This T cell receptor (beta chain) was sequenced for a study of shared clonotypes between healthy human individuals. Looking at the study overall: The study enrolled two women and a few men aged 18 to 49.

Measured with immunoSEQ multiplex PCR; TCRdb has only the in-frame clones, and not every one. The repertoire consists of fewer than 1.4 million clones, with approximately 78% occurring once and the leading ten covering more than 0.55%. Whole-study results and caveats: Represented genetic and exposure-history diversity was restricted by having few donors. Naive CD4 clonotypes overlapped across a few donors at about 5.2%.

Concerning this clone: Its antigen is not known.

Trimming stripped 2 bases from V and 5 bases from J, with 7 bases between. CDR1 is SNHLY and CDR2 is FYNNEI in the germline V gene. This CDR3 is 13 amino acids long. Healthy HIV-negative adults without recent acute infections or vaccinations served as donors. This rearrangement joins TRBV2 to TRBJ1-5, with no clear D. Specimen: memory CD4+ T cells from PBMCs. The subset is: CD45RA-negative fraction. This sequence was found in a man in his late teens or twenties in good health. Some clones in this sample may be carry-over from other donors' samples. CDR3 in amino acids: CASSENGDQPQHF. The CDR3 DNA reads as TGTGCCAGCAGTGAAAATGGGGATCAGCCCCAGCATTTT.